The next 25 T cell receptor beta chains were all read from a single sample in a study of blood T cell repertoires in COVID-19. Sequenced by immunoSEQ multiplex PCR; TCRdb stores in-frame clones only, minus some. Counted here are around 150,000 clones, roughly nine tenths occurring once; the ten biggest clones make up 2.5%. Source material: peripheral blood. All receptors come from a human donor with COVID-19, enrolled during active disease. The donor label of this sample is uncertain.

The rearrangement joins TRBV15 to TRBJ1-2; 7 bases map to TRBD1. Germline CDR1 reads LNHNV; CDR2 reads YYDKDF (reference sequence). J gave up 8 bases and V 1 base, and 10 bases lay outside the gene matches. The CDR3 runs 15 residues. This CDR3 is CATSRVTGLPGGYTF. DNA of the CDR3: TGTGCCACCAGCAGAGTGACAGGGTTGCCCGGCGGCTACACCTTC. The full variable domain, rest sourced from reference TRBV15 and TRBJ1-2, is DAMVIQNPRYQVTQFGKPVTLSCSQTLNHNVMYWYQQKSSQAPKLLFHYYDKDFNNEADTPDNFQSRRPNTSFCFLDIRSPGLGDTAMYLCATSRVTGLPGGYTFGSGTRLTVV.

About this clone: Since no conserved phenylalanine or tryptophan closes the CDR3, a read error is the likely cause. It is unclear where the CDR3 begins or ends on the DNA, so no DNA is shown, and the CDR3 is as TCRdb lists it. The chain combines TRBV28 with TRBJ1-2; the table's TRBD1 call for D was not verified on the DNA. The CDR3 is 13 residues long, ends included. CDR1 and CDR2 (germline): MDHEN, SYDVKM. The CDR3 spells CASSPPDSLTLRI.

The V call is TRBV3-1 (or the pseudogene TRBV3-2), the J call TRBJ1-2, with D maybe TRBD1 (6 bases). CDR1 is LGHDT, CDR2 YNNKEL, per germline (reference sequence). The CDR3 contains 14 residues. V lost 1 base to trimming and J lost 6 bases, with 12 bases between them. This CDR3 reads CASSQVTGRDGYTF. The CDR3 nucleotides are TGTGCCAGCAGCCAAGTAACAGGGAGGGATGGCTACACCTTC.

Regarding this clone: The junction shows a germline mismatch at one end, possibly a read error. The rearrangement uses TRBV7-7 and TRBJ2-7, with D possibly matching TRBD2 (5 bases). The CDR3 runs 14 residues. Germline V gene lookup returns CDR1 SSHAT and CDR2 FNYEAQ (reference sequence). The CDR3 DNA reads as TGTGCTAGCAGCCCGCTAGGACTGCCCTACGAGCAGTACTTC. Its translation is CASSPLGLPYEQYF.

The gene calls are TRBV15 and TRBJ2-1, with D perhaps matching TRBD2 (5 bases). CDR1 LNHNV and CDR2 YYDKDF come from the germline V gene (reference sequence). CDR3 length equals 15 residues. The V gene lost 3 bases and the J gene lost 8 bases, with 17 bases spanning the gap. The CDR3 DNA reads as TGTGCCACCAGCAGGGACGGAGGCCTAACCGATGAGCAGTTCTTC. Protein sequence: CATSRDGGLTDEQFF.

The genes are TRBV7-3 and TRBJ1-5, with 8 positions matching TRBD1. J was trimmed by 0 bases and V by 4 bases; bases with no gene match: 5. The germline V gene encodes CDR1 SGHTA and CDR2 FQGTGA. This CDR3 has 16 amino acids. The CDR3 DNA reads as TGTGCCAGCAGCTCGGAACAGGGGGATAGCAATCAGCCCCAGCATTTT. This encodes CASSSEQGDSNQPQHF.

The chain couples TRBV6-4 to TRBJ2-3; 8 bases line up with TRBD1. The CDR3 is 15 amino acids. V lost 0 bases, J lost 6 bases, and 5 bases stayed unmatched. CDR1 is MRHNA, CDR2 SNTAGT, per germline. The DNA of the CDR3 is TGTGCCAGCAGTGACTCGACAGGGGCCGGGGATACGCAGTATTTT. This gives the protein CASSDSTGAGDTQYF.

V and J are TRBV6-5 and TRBJ2-5; 8 nucleotides agree with TRBD1. V dropped 0 bases and J dropped 4; count of bases not matched to a gene: 4. This CDR3 has 15 amino acids. The V gene's germline CDR1 is MNHEY and CDR2 SVGAGI. CDR3 bases: TGTGCCAGCAGTTACTCGCAGGGGGCGGGAGAGACCCAGTACTTC. Translated, it gives CASSYSQGAGETQYF.

This rearrangement joins TRBV15 to TRBJ1-1; D ambiguous. The germline V gene encodes CDR1 LNHNV and CDR2 YYDKDF (reference sequence). CDR3 length: 15 amino acids. The V end lost 4 bases, the J end lost 5 bases, and 17 bases lay between the germline ends. This CDR3 reads CATSTRSGLGTEAFF. The CDR3 DNA reads as TGTGCCACCAGCACAAGATCGGGGTTGGGTACTGAAGCTTTCTTT.

The chain combines TRBV18 with TRBJ1-1; no clear D gene. The CDR3 covers 13 residues. Trimming shortened V by 2 bases and J by 8 bases, and 12 bases separated the two germline ends. The germline V gene encodes CDR1 KGHSH and CDR2 LQKENI. CDR3: CASSPGGPVEAFF. The DNA for the CDR3 is TGTGCCAGCTCACCAGGCGGGCCCGTAGAAGCTTTCTTT.

This chain joins TRBV7-2 and TRBJ2-5; D may be TRBD1 (6 bases). This CDR3 has 16 amino acids. Trimming took 2 bases from V and 5 from J, leaving 18 bases between them. CDR1 SGHTA and CDR2 FQGNSA come from the germline V gene. CDR3 sequence: CASSLNVQGHWETQYF. The CDR3 DNA follows: TGTGCCAGCAGCTTAAACGTTCAGGGGCATTGGGAGACCCAGTACTTC.

The V and J genes are TRBV25-1 and TRBJ2-5; 9 nucleotides match TRBD1. Trimming took 5 bases from V and 2 from J; bases not matched to a gene: 6. Germline CDR1 and CDR2: MGHDK and SYGVNS. The CDR3 runs 15 residues. CDR3 DNA sequence: TGTGCCAGCAGTTACGGACAGGGGCCGCAAGAGACCCAGTACTTC. As protein: CASSYGQGPQETQYF.

V and J are TRBV18 and TRBJ1-3; D is unresolved. The germline V gene has CDR1 KGHSH and CDR2 LQKENI. The CDR3 extends over 15 amino acids. The V end lost 6 bases, the J end lost 0 bases, and 12 bases lay between the germline ends. This CDR3 reads CASSGVVHSGNTIYF. In DNA, the CDR3 is TGTGCCAGCTCTGGTGTGGTACACTCTGGAAACACCATATATTTT.

The V call is TRBV6-5, the J call TRBJ2-1, with 8 bases lining up with TRBD1. V lost 0 bases, J lost 14 bases, and 6 bases stayed unmatched. The CDR3 runs 13 residues. Germline-derived CDR1 and CDR2 are MNHEY and SVGAGI. CDR3 in amino acids: CASSYSRDRLKFF. In nucleotides, the CDR3 is TGTGCCAGCAGTTACTCTCGGGACAGGCTTAAGTTCTTC.

This clone appeared a few times. J is TRBJ1-4 and V is TRBV5-1; D call uncertain. CDR1 and CDR2 (germline): SGHRS, YFSETQ. This CDR3 contains 16 residues. Trimming removed 0 bases at V and 6 bases at J, with 15 bases between. The CDR3 is CASSLGRGSVDEKLFF. The CDR3 DNA sequence: TGCGCCAGCAGCTTGGGAAGAGGGTCGGTTGATGAAAAACTGTTTTTT.

The V gene is TRBV7-6, the J gene TRBJ1-5; D uncertain. CDR1 and CDR2 (germline): SGHVS, FNYEAQ. The CDR3 has 15 amino acids. The V and J ends lost 5 bases and 5 bases respectively, with 16 bases between them. CDR3 coding DNA: TGTGCCAGCAGCCTAAGTACGGGAGACCATCAGCCCCAGCATTTT. It is translated as CASSLSTGDHQPQHF.

The chain employs TRBV9 and TRBJ1-2, with D perhaps matching TRBD1 (5 bases). Germline V gene sequence: CDR1 SGDLS, CDR2 YYNGEE. CDR3 length: 13 amino acids. V dropped 0 bases and J dropped 3 bases, with 6 bases sitting between them. The CDR3: CASSVATDYGYTF. The DNA for the CDR3 is TGTGCCAGCAGCGTAGCGACAGACTATGGCTACACCTTC.

The genes are TRBV2 and TRBJ2-4; a possible D gene is TRBD2 (7 bases). Trimming removed 7 bases from V and 6 bases from J, with 16 bases in between. Germline V gene lookup returns CDR1 SNHLY and CDR2 FYNNEI. CDR3 length equals 14 residues. The DNA for the CDR3 is TGTGCCAGCACCGAGGGGGGCGGGGGAAACATTCAGTACTTC. It codes for CASTEGGGGNIQYF.

The rearrangement uses TRBV6-5 and TRBJ2-7, with no clear D. CDR1 and CDR2 (germline): MNHEY, SVGAGI. This CDR3 has 13 residues. Trimming shortened V by 5 bases and J by 0 bases, and 8 bases separated the two germline ends. The CDR3: CASSKTLSYEQYF. DNA for the CDR3: TGTGCCAGCAGTAAGACTCTCTCCTACGAGCAGTACTTC.

This chain joins TRBV7-6 and TRBJ2-3; D may be TRBD2 (6 bases). The CDR3 runs 15 residues. Trimming left V 5 bases short and J 2 bases short, with 14 bases between. The germline CDR1 and CDR2 sequences are SGHVS and FNYEAQ. The chain's CDR3 is CASSPRPSDTDTQYF. Written as DNA, the CDR3 is TGTGCCAGCAGCCCAAGGCCTAGCGACACAGATACGCAGTATTTT.

The CDR3 DNA reads TGTGCCAGCTCACCGGACTCGGGTGAGCAGTTCTTC. Residues: CASSPDSGEQFF. The chain couples TRBV18 to TRBJ2-1; D is perhaps TRBD2 (5 bases). CDR1 and CDR2 (germline): KGHSH, LQKENI. The CDR3 spans 12 residues. V was trimmed by 3 bases and J by 9 bases, leaving 9 bases between them.

The gene calls are TRBV5-4 and TRBJ1-4; 9 nucleotides agree with TRBD1. The germline V gene has CDR1 SGHNT and CDR2 YYREEE (reference sequence). V was clipped by 3 bases and J by 7 bases; unmatched bases: 7. This CDR3 is built from 15 residues. As DNA, the CDR3 is TGTGCCAGCAGCTATACAGGGGGCGCGGGTGAAAAACTGTTTTTT. Protein product: CASSYTGGAGEKLFF.

This CDR3 reads CASSPEGASNQPQHF. The CDR3 bases are TGTGCCAGCAGTCCCGAGGGGGCTAGCAATCAGCCCCAGCATTTT. The rearrangement joins TRBV6-5 to TRBJ1-5; 7 positions match TRBD1. This CDR3 is 15 amino acids long. The V segment lost 5 bases and the J segment 0 bases; nucleotides outside the gene matches: 4. Germline assignment: CDR1 MNHEY and CDR2 SVGAGI.

CDR3 sequence (DNA): TGTGCCAGTAGTATAATTCCCTTAGTAGGGAGGACTGAAGCTTTCTTT. It codes for CASSIIPLVGRTEAFF. This sequence joins TRBV19 and TRBJ1-1; no clear D. Trimming pared 2 bases from V and 5 bases from J, leaving 18 bases between. In germline, CDR1 is LNHDA, CDR2 SQIVND (reference sequence). This CDR3 is built from 16 residues. The complete variable domain, with remaining parts taken from reference TRBV19 and TRBJ1-1, reads DGGITQSPKYLFRKEGQNVTLSCEQNLNHDAMYWYRQDPGQGLRLIYYSQIVNDFQKGDIAEGYSVSREKKESFPLTVTSAQKNPTAFYLCASSIIPLVGRTEAFFGQGTRLTVV.

This chain uses TRBV5-1 with TRBJ2-5; 9 bases are shared with TRBD1. CDR3 length: 13 amino acids. V lost 4 bases and J lost 5; bases outside the gene matches: 3. Germline V lookup: CDR1 SGHRS, CDR2 YFSETQ. CDR3 sequence: CASSVQGAETQYF. DNA for the CDR3: TGCGCCAGCAGCGTACAGGGGGCCGAGACCCAGTACTTC.